This entry lists 9 T cell receptor beta chains sequenced from one sample in a study of early T cells in non-severe SARS-CoV-2 infection. TCRdb ran MiXCR on the 5' RACE reads and lists one entry per CDR3 protein. The table records more than 20,000 distinct CDR3 sequences, around 4% of them present only once. Material: whole blood. These receptors all come from an adult who was a healthcare worker with PCR-confirmed SARS-CoV-2 infection or an uninfected control (not recorded which).

This clonotype was counted at least ten times. This chain links TRBV7-3 with TRBJ2-6; perhaps TRBD1 as D (6 bases). V was clipped by 2 bases and J by 0 bases, with 14 bases between them. From germline, CDR1 is SGHTA and CDR2 FQGTGA. The CDR3 covers 18 residues. This chain's CDR3 is CASSLQGSLSSGANVLTF. The CDR3 coding sequence is TGTGCCAGCAGCTTACAGGGGTCCCTCAGCTCTGGGGCCAACGTCCTGACTTTC.

This rearrangement joins TRBV7-9 to TRBJ1-1, with TRBD1 as a possible D gene (5 bases). The germline gives CDR1 SEHNR, CDR2 FQNEAQ (reference sequence). Trimming took off 1 base at V and 6 bases at J, with 12 bases between the two ends. CDR3 length: 14 amino acids. CDR3: CASSLVVRVAEAFF. DNA for the CDR3: TGTGCCAGCAGCTTAGTCGTCAGGGTGGCTGAAGCTTTCTTT.

The J gene is TRBJ2-2, the V gene TRBV7-9; D ambiguous. CDR3 length: 13 residues. The V gene's germline CDR1 is SEHNR and CDR2 FQNEAQ (reference sequence). V was pared by 1 base and J by 8 bases, with 8 bases between. CDR3 residues: CASSLGPGGELFF. CDR3 coding DNA: TGTGCCAGCAGCTTAGGCCCAGGAGGGGAGCTGTTTTTT.

The chain joins TRBV28 to TRBJ1-1; 10 bases agree with TRBD1. This CDR3 is 17 amino acids long. Germline values: CDR1 MDHEN, CDR2 SYDVKM. J lost 5 bases, V lost 5 bases, and 14 bases had no gene match. The CDR3 nucleotides are TGTGCCAGCAGTCCGGGGACAGGGGTTTATTTGGGGACTGAAGCTTTCTTT. Its translation is CASSPGTGVYLGTEAFF.

Ten or more counts support this clonotype. The genes are TRBV13 and TRBJ2-1; 15 bases agree with TRBD2. The CDR3 contains 16 residues. V was clipped by 5 bases and J by 7 bases; unmatched bases: 6. Germline V lookup: CDR1 PRHDT, CDR2 FYEKMQ (reference sequence). The CDR3 region has the DNA TGTGCCAGCAGCGCGGTCGGGACTAGCGGGAGGAATGAGCAGTTCTTC. Translating it yields CASSAVGTSGRNEQFF.

This clonotype has ten or more counts. In DNA form, the CDR3 reads TGTGCCAGCCAGGGGCACTATGGCTACACCTTC. Translated: CASQGHYGYTF. The chain uses TRBV3-1 and TRBJ1-2; a weak D match, TRBD1 (6 bases). The V and J ends lost 8 bases and 3 bases respectively, with 7 bases between them. The germline V gene has CDR1 LGHDT and CDR2 YNNKEL (reference sequence). This CDR3 region has 11 residues.

The table lists this clonotype with a few counts. This chain uses TRBV6-2 or TRBV6-3 with TRBJ2-7, with a weak D call TRBD2 (5 bases). The length of the CDR3 is 15 residues. V was cut by 4 bases and J by 0 bases, with 13 bases left in between. Germline CDR1 reads MNHEY; CDR2 reads SVGEGT. CDR3 loop: CASSWRSGSSYEQYF. As DNA, the CDR3 is TGTGCCAGCAGTTGGAGAAGCGGCAGCTCCTACGAGCAGTACTTC.

This clonotype was detected many times. The V gene is TRBV12-3 or TRBV12-4, the J gene TRBJ2-5; TRBD1 agrees at 7 bases. V gave up 5 bases and J gave up 5 bases; unmatched junction bases: 2. The CDR3 extends over 12 amino acids. CDR3 protein: CASSKTGETQYF. CDR3 in DNA: TGTGCCAGCAGTAAGACAGGGGAGACCCAGTACTTC.

This clonotype appeared many times. The chain links TRBV7-8 to TRBJ2-1; D could derive from TRBD1 or TRBD2 (5 bases each). CDR3 length: 15 amino acids. Germline V CDR1 and CDR2: SGHVS, FQNEAQ. Trimming removed 5 bases from V and 8 bases from J, with 19 bases in between. CDR3 amino acids: CASSLLRDPWDEQFF. CDR3 coding DNA: TGTGCCAGCAGCCTCCTCCGGGACCCCTGGGATGAGCAGTTCTTC. Supplemented by reference TRBV7-8 and TRBJ2-1, the full variable domain reads GAGVSQSPRYKVAKRGQDVALRCDPISGHVSLFWYQQALGQGPEFLTYFQNEAQLDKSGLPSDRFFAERPEGSVSTLKIQRTQQEDSAVYLCASSLLRDPWDEQFFGPGTRLTVL.